The next 18 T cell receptor beta chains were all read from a single sample in a study of early T cells in non-severe SARS-CoV-2 infection. TCRdb analysed the 5' RACE reads with MiXCR anew, one entry per CDR3 protein. This sample yields 50,000 to 70,000 distinct CDR3 sequences, of which 4.5% to 7.5% are seen a single time; around 3.5% belongs to the top ten. The material sequenced was whole blood, taken at baseline. The receptors originated from an adult who was a healthcare worker with PCR-confirmed SARS-CoV-2 infection or an uninfected control (not recorded which).

This clonotype was picked up many times. The chain combines TRBV6-6 with TRBJ1-1, with 10 bases fitting TRBD1. This CDR3 contains 18 residues. From germline, CDR1 is MNHNY and CDR2 SVGAGI (reference sequence). Germline trimming cut 4 bases from V and 4 bases from J; bases unmatched to any gene: 15. The CDR3 DNA reads as TGTGCCAGCAGTTCCCACCGGACAGGGGGACCTAAGCCCACTGAAGCTTTCTTT. Translated: CASSSHRTGGPKPTEAFF.

This clonotype was seen at least ten times. The CDR3 DNA is TGCAGTGCTCACTCCTACAATGAGCAGTTCTTC. It specifies CSAHSYNEQFF. The chain recombines TRBV20-1 with TRBJ2-1; D is unresolved. The germline CDR1 and CDR2 sequences are DFQATT and SNEGSKA (reference sequence). Trimming left V 5 bases short and J 0 bases short, with 2 bases between. This CDR3 has 11 residues.

The chain uses TRBV29-1 and TRBJ2-7; 10 bases line up with TRBD1. In germline, CDR1 is SQVTM, CDR2 ANQGSEA. The trim removed 7 bases at V and 1 base at J, leaving 7 bases unmatched. The CDR3 sequence is 14 residues long. The CDR3 reads CSAWDRGFSYEQYF. CDR3 bases: TGCAGCGCCTGGGACAGGGGTTTTTCCTACGAGCAGTACTTC.

There are many counts of this clonotype. The chain couples TRBV6-1 to TRBJ2-1; 7 bases match TRBD2. The CDR3 is made up of 13 amino acids. J lost 9 bases, V lost 4 bases, and 6 bases had no gene match. Germline values: CDR1 MNHNS, CDR2 SASEGT. The CDR3 DNA reads TGTGCCAGCAGTGCTAAGCGGGAAATTGAGCAGTTCTTC. It encodes CASSAKREIEQFF.

Ten or more counts support this clonotype. V is TRBV28 and J is TRBJ2-3, with 9 bases aligning to TRBD2. With V trimmed by 5 bases and J by 6 bases, 12 bases remained unmatched. The V gene's germline CDR1 is MDHEN and CDR2 SYDVKM. This CDR3 is 16 amino acids long. DNA of the CDR3: TGTGCCAGCAGTCTGGGACTAGCCCCTAATCCGGATACGCAGTATTTT. Residues: CASSLGLAPNPDTQYF.

This clonotype was detected only a few times. The chain carries TRBV7-2 and TRBJ2-5, with 9 bases fitting TRBD1. The CDR3 length is 14 residues. The V segment lost 5 bases and the J segment 4 bases; nucleotides outside the gene matches: 5. Germline V gene lookup returns CDR1 SGHTA and CDR2 FQGNSA. In nucleotides, the CDR3 is TGTGCCAGCAGCCTTGACAGGGGGTTAGAGACCCAGTACTTC. This translates into CASSLDRGLETQYF.

This clonotype is medium-sized (0.01 to 0.1%) within its sample. V and J are TRBV7-2 and TRBJ1-2; 9 bases are a match to TRBD1. Germline assignment: CDR1 SGHTA and CDR2 FQGNSA. Trimming at V came to 5 bases and at J to 5 bases, leaving 9 bases not matched to a gene. The CDR3 length is 15 residues. CDR3 loop: CASSPKAGTGYGYTF. The CDR3 DNA is TGTGCCAGCAGCCCTAAGGCCGGGACAGGGTATGGCTACACCTTC.

This clonotype was counted ten times or more. The chain has TRBV28 and TRBJ2-1, with no clear D. CDR3 size: 13 residues. V shed 7 bases and J shed 4 bases, with 11 bases lying between them. The germline V gene has CDR1 MDHEN and CDR2 SYDVKM. CDR3 residues: CASNGPQYNEQFF. CDR3 DNA: TGTGCCAGCAATGGCCCCCAATACAATGAGCAGTTCTTC.

This clonotype was counted ten times or more. The V gene is TRBV15, the J gene TRBJ2-1, with 9 bases that match TRBD1. CDR3 length: 15 residues. V dropped 6 bases and J dropped 4; count of bases not matched to a gene: 7. CDR1 and CDR2 (germline): LNHNV, YYDKDF (reference sequence). CDR3 DNA sequence: TGTGCCACCAGGGTAACCGGGACAGGGTACAATGAGCAGTTCTTC. This translates into CATRVTGTGYNEQFF.

This clonotype was counted many times. The chain combines TRBV5-5 with TRBJ1-6; D might be TRBD1 (5 bases). This CDR3 contains 14 residues. V was shortened by 3 bases and J by 5 bases, with 9 bases between the two germline ends. The germline CDR1 and CDR2 sequences are SGHKS and YYEKEE (reference sequence). The CDR3 sequence: CASSSTANNSPLHF. The CDR3 region has the DNA TGTGCCAGCAGCTCGACAGCAAATAATTCACCCCTCCACTTT.

This clonotype was detected many times. J is TRBJ1-1 and V is TRBV18; the D gene is possibly TRBD1 (5 bases). The germline V and J ends were trimmed by 2 bases and 0 bases, with 13 bases remaining between them. Germline CDR1 is KGHSH and CDR2 is LQKENI. The CDR3 spans 16 residues. The CDR3 sequence: CASSPVSGTLNTEAFF. CDR3 DNA: TGTGCCAGCTCACCAGTCTCGGGGACTCTGAACACTGAAGCTTTCTTT.

In this sample, this clonotype turned up a few times. The genes are TRBV20-1 and TRBJ2-1; no reliable D call. V was clipped by 4 bases and J by 10 bases, with 14 bases between them. The germline gives CDR1 DFQATT, CDR2 SNEGSKA (reference sequence). The CDR3 extends over 12 amino acids. CDR3 in amino acids: CSANKDPWEQFF. In nucleotides, the CDR3 is TGCAGTGCTAACAAAGACCCCTGGGAGCAGTTCTTC.

The chain recombines TRBV7-8 with TRBJ1-5; TRBD1 aligns across 8 bases. V shed 5 bases and J 3 bases; nucleotides not matched to a gene: 3. Germline CDR1 reads SGHVS; CDR2 reads FQNEAQ. The CDR3 has 14 amino acids. CDR3 region: CASSLGQVNQPQHF. The CDR3 DNA sequence: TGTGCCAGCAGCCTGGGACAGGTCAATCAGCCCCAGCATTTT.

This clonotype turned up a few times. This rearrangement joins TRBV20-1 to TRBJ2-7; D unclear. V was shortened by 4 bases and J by 3 bases, with 4 bases between the two germline ends. Per germline, CDR1 DFQATT and CDR2 SNEGSKA (reference sequence). The CDR3 length is 10 residues. This CDR3 reads CSATDYEQYF. The CDR3 DNA follows: TGCAGTGCTACCGACTACGAGCAGTACTTC.

This clonotype occurred many times. V usage is TRBV6-2 or TRBV6-3 and J usage is TRBJ2-3; D is undetermined. The CDR3 sequence is 17 residues long. Trimming removed 0 bases from V and 2 bases from J, with 15 bases in between. The germline V gene encodes CDR1 MNHEY and CDR2 SVGEGT. This CDR3 reads CASSYSRHLDNTDTQYF. CDR3 in DNA: TGTGCCAGCAGTTACTCGCGACACCTAGATAACACAGATACGCAGTATTTT.

V gene TRBV6-1 combines with J gene TRBJ2-5, with 8 bases that match TRBD1. The germline CDR1 and CDR2 sequences are MNHNS and SASEGT. The CDR3 contains 15 residues. V shed 5 bases and J 6 bases; nucleotides not matched to a gene: 11. The chain's CDR3 is CASSPQGASWKTQYF. CDR3 DNA sequence: TGTGCCAGCAGTCCTCAGGGGGCGTCATGGAAGACCCAGTACTTC.

This clonotype has only a few counts. The chain combines TRBV4-3 with TRBJ1-3; D not resolved. V lost 1 base to trimming and J lost 0 bases, with 10 bases between them. This CDR3 spans 16 amino acids. CDR1 is LGHNA, CDR2 YSLEER, per germline. The CDR3 bases are TGCGCCAGCAGCCAAGTGACGGGTTTCTCTGGAAACACCATATATTTT. This sequence encodes CASSQVTGFSGNTIYF.

This clonotype was seen at least ten times. The J gene is TRBJ1-5, the V gene TRBV2, with D unresolved. The V gene lost 6 bases and the J gene lost 0 bases, with 3 bases spanning the gap. The CDR3 length is 12 residues. The germline V gene encodes CDR1 SNHLY and CDR2 FYNNEI. CDR3 protein: CASRASNQPQHF. The CDR3 region has the DNA TGTGCCAGCAGAGCTAGCAATCAGCCCCAGCATTTT. Drawing the rest from reference TRBV2 and TRBJ1-5, the complete variable domain is EPEVTQTPSHQVTQMGQEVILRCVPISNHLYFYWYRQILGQKVEFLVSFYNNEISEKSEIFDDQFSVERPDGSNFTLKIRSTKLEDSAMYFCASRASNQPQHFGDGTRLSIL.